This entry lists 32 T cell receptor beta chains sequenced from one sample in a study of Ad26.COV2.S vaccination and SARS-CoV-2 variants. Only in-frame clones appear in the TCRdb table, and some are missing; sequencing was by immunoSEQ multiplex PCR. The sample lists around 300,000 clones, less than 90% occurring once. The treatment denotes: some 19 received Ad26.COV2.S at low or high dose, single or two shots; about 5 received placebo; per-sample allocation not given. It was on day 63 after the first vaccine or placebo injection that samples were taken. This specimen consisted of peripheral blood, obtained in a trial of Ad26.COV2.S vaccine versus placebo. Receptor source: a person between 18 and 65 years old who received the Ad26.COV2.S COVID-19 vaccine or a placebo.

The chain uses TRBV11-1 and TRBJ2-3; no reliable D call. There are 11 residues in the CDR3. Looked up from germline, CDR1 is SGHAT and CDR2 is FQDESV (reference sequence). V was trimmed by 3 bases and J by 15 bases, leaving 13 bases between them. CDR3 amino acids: CASSLGNLKYF. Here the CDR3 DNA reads TGTGCCAGCAGCTTGGGCAACTTGAAATATTTT.

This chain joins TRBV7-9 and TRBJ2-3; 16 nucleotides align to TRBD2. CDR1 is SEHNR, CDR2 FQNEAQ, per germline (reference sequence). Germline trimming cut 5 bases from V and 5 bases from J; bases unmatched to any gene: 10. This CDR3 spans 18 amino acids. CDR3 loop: CASSPAGTSGGAGDTQYF. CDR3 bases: TGTGCCAGCAGCCCGGCGGGGACTAGCGGGGGGGCAGGAGATACGCAGTATTTT.

The CDR3 DNA reads TGTGCCAGCAGTTTTATGCCCTGGGAGACCCAGTACTTC. Translation: CASSFMPWETQYF. V and J are TRBV27 and TRBJ2-5, with D uncertain. The CDR3 consists of 13 residues. Trimming removed 3 bases at V and 5 bases at J, with 10 bases between. From germline, CDR1 is MNHEY and CDR2 SMNVEV (reference sequence).

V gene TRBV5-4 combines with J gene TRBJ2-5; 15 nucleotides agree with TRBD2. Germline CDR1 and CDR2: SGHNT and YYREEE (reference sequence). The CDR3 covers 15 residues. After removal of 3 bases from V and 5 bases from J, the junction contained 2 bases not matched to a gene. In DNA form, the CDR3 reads TGTGCCAGCAGCTCAGGACTAGCGGGGGGGGAGACCCAGTACTTC. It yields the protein CASSSGLAGGETQYF.

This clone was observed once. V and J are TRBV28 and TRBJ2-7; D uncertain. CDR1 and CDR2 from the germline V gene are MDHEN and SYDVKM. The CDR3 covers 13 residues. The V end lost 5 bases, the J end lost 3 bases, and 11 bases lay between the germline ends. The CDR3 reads CASSQTGFYEQYF. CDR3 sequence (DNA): TGTGCCAGCAGTCAAACTGGATTCTACGAGCAGTACTTC.

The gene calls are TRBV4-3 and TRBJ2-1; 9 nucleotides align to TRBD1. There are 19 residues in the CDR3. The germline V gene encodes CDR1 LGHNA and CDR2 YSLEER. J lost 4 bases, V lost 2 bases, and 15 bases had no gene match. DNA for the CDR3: TGCGCCAGCAGCCAAAAACAGGGGGCAACGGGGGCTAGATACAATGAGCAGTTCTTC. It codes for CASSQKQGATGARYNEQFF.

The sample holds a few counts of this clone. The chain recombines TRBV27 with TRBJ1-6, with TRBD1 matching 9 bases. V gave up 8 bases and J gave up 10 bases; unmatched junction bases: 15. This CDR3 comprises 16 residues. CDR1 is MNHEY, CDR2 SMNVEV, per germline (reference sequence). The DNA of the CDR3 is TGTGCCAGCCTTACCACCATACAGGGGGCGATGTCACCCCTCCACTTT. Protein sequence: CASLTTIQGAMSPLHF.

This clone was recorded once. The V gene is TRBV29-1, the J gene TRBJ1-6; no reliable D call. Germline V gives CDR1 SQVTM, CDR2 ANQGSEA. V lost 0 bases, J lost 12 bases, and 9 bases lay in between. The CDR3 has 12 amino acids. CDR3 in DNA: TGCAGCGTTGAAGAAATACTCGAACCCCTCCACTTT. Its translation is CSVEEILEPLHF.

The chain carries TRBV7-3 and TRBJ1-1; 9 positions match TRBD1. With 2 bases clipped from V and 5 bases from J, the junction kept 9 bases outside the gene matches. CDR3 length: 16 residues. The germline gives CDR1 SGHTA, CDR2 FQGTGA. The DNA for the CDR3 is TGTGCCAGCAGCTTATTTACAGGGGGCGCGGAGACTGAAGCTTTCTTT. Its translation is CASSLFTGGAETEAFF.

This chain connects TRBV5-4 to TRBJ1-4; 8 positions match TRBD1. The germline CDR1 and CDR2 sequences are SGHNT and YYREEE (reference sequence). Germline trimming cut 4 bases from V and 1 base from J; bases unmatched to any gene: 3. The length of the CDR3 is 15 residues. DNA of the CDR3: TGTGCCAGCAGCAATACAGGGGGAACTAATGAAAAACTGTTTTTT. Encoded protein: CASSNTGGTNEKLFF.

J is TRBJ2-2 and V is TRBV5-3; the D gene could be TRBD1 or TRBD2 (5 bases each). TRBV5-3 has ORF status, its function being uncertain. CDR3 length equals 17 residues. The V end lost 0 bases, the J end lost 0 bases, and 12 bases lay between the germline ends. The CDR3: CARSLEGSGTNTGELFF. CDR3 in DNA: TGTGCCAGAAGCTTGGAGGGGAGTGGCACGAACACCGGGGAGCTGTTTTTT.

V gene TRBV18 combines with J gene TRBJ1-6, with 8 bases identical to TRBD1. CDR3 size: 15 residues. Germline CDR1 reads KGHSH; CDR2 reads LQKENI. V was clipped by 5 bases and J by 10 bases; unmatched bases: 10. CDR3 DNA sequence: TGTGCCAGCTCATCCGACAGGGGTGCCTTCTCACCCCTCCACTTT. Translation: CASSSDRGAFSPLHF.

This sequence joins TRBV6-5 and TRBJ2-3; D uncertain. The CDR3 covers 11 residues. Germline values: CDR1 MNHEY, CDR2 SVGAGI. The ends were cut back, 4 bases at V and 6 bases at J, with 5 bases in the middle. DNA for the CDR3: TGTGCCAGCAGTTCCCGGGATACGCAGTATTTT. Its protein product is CASSSRDTQYF.

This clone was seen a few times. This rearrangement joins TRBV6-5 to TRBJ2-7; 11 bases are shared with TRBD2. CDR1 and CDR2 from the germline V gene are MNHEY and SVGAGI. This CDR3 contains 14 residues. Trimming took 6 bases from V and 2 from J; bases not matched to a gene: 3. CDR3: CASRVSGRAYEQYF. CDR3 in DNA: TGTGCCAGCAGGGTTAGCGGGAGGGCCTACGAGCAGTACTTC.

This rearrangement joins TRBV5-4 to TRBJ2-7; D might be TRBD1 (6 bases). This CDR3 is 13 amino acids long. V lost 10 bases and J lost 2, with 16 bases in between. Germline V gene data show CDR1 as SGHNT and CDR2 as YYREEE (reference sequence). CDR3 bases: TGTGCCTTTCAGCTGGGGGCTACCTACGAGCAGTACTTC. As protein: CAFQLGATYEQYF.

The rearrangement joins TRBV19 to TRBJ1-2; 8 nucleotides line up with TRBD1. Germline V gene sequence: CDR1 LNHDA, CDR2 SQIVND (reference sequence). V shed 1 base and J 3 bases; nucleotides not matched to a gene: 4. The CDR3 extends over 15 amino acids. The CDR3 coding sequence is TGTGCCAGTAGTATAGGGGGACAGGAATACTATGGCTACACCTTC. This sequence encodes CASSIGGQEYYGYTF.

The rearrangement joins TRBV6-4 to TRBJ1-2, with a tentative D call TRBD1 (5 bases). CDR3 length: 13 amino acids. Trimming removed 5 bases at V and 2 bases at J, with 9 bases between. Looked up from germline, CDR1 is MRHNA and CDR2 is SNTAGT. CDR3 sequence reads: CASSPDRNYGYTF. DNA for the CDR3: TGTGCCAGCAGTCCTGACAGAAACTATGGCTACACCTTC.

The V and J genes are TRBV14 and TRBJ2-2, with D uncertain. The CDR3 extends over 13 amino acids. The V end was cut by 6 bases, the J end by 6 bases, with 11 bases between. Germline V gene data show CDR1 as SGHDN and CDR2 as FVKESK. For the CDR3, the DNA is TGTGCCAGCAGTTGGACGGTGCCCGGGGAGCTGTTTTTT. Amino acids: CASSWTVPGELFF.

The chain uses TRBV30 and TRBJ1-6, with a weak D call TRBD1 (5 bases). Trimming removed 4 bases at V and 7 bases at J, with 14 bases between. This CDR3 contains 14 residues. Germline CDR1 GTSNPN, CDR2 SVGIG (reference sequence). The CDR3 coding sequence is TGTGCCTGGAACCTCAAGGGGAGCAATTCACCCCTCCACTTT. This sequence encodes CAWNLKGSNSPLHF.

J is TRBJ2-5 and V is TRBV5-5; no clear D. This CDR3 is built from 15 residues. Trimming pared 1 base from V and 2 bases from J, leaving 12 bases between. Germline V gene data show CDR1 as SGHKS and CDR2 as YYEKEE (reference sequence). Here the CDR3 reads CASSLQVGQQETQYF. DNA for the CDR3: TGTGCCAGCAGCTTGCAGGTTGGGCAGCAAGAGACCCAGTACTTC. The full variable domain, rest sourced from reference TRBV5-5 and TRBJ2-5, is DAGVTQSPTHLIKTRGQQVTLRCSPISGHKSVSWYQQVLGQGPQFIFQYYEKEERGRGNFPDRFSARQFPNYSSELNVNALLLGDSALYLCASSLQVGQQETQYFGPGTRLLVL.

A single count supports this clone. CDR3 loop: CASRETWVSNQPQHF. The CDR3 DNA reads as TGTGCCAGTAGGGAGACCTGGGTCAGCAATCAGCCCCAGCATTTT. V is TRBV19 and J is TRBJ1-5; D gene ambiguous. CDR3 length equals 15 residues. V gave up 6 bases and J gave up 1 base, with 13 bases separating them. Per the germline V gene, CDR1 is LNHDA and CDR2 is SQIVND (reference sequence).

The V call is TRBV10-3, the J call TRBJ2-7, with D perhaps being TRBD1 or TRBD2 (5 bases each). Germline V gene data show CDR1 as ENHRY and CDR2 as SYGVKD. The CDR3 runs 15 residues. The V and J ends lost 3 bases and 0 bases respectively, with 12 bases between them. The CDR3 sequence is CAISDSGGPSYEQYF. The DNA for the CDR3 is TGTGCCATCAGTGATTCTGGGGGTCCCTCCTACGAGCAGTACTTC.

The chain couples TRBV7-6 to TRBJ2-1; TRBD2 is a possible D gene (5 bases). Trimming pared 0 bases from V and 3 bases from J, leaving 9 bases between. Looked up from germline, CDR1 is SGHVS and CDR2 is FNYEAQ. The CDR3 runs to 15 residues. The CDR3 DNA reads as TGTGCCAGCAGCTTAGCCACGGGGTACTACAATGAGCAGTTCTTC. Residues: CASSLATGYYNEQFF. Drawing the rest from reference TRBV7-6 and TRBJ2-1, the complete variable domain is GAGVSQSPRYKVTKRGQDVALRCDPISGHVSLYWYRQALGQGPEFLTYFNYEAQQDKSGLPNDRFSAERPEGSISTLTIQRTEQRDSAMYRCASSLATGYYNEQFFGPGTRLTVL.

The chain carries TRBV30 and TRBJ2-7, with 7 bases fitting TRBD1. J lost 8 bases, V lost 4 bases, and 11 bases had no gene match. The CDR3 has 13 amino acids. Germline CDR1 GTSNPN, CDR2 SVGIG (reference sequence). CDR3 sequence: CAWTQDRTFKQYF. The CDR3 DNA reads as TGTGCCTGGACACAGGACAGGACCTTTAAGCAGTACTTC.

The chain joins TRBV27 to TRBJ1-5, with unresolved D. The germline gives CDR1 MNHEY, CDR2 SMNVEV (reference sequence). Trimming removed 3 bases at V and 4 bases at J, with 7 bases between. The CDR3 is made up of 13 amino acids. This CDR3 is CASSFSNNQPQHF. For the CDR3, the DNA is TGTGCCAGCAGTTTTTCGAATAATCAGCCCCAGCATTTT.

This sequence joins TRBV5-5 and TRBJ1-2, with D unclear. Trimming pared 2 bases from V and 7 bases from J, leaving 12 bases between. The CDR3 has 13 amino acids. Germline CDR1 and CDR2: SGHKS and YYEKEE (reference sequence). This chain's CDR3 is CASSLWEVSGYTF. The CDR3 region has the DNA TGTGCCAGCAGCTTATGGGAGGTTAGTGGCTACACCTTC.

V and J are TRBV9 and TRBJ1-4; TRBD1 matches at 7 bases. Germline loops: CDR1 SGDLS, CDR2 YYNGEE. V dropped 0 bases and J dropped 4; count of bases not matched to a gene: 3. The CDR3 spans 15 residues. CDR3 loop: CASSVGGTVNEKLFF. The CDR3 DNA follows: TGTGCCAGCAGCGTAGGAGGGACAGTTAATGAAAAACTGTTTTTT.

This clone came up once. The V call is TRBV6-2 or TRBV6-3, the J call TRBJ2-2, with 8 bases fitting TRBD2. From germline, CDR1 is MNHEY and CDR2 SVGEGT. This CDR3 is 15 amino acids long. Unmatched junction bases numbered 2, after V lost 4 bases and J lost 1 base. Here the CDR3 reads CASSSAGGNTGELFF. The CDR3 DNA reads TGTGCCAGCAGTTCTGCGGGAGGGAACACCGGGGAGCTGTTTTTT.

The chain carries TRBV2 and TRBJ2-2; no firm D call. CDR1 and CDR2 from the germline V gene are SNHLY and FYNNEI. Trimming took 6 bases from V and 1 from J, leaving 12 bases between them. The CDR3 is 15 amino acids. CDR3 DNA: TGTGCCAGCAGCGCCGGCCTAGGGAACACCGGGGAGCTGTTTTTT. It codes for CASSAGLGNTGELFF.

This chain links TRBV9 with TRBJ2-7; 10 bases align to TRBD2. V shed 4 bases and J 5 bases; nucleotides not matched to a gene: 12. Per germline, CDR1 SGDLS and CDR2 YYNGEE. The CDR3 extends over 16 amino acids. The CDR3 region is CASSSGSGGAMHEQYF. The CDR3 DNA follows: TGTGCCAGCAGCTCAGGGAGCGGGGGGGCCATGCACGAGCAGTACTTC.

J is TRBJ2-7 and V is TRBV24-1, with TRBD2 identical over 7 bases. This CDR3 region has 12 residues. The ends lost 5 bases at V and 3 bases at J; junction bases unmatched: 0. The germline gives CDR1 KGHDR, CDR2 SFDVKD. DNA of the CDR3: TGTGCCACCAGTGGGGAGGGCTACGAGCAGTACTTC. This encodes CATSGEGYEQYF.

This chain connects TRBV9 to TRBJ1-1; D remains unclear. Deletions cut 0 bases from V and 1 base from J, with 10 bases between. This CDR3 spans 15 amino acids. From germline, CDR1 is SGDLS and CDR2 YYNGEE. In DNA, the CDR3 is TGTGCCAGCAGCGTAGTTGGCAGCTCGAACACTGAAGCTTTCTTT. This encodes CASSVVGSSNTEAFF.